This TCR beta chain was sequenced in a study of T cells after yellow fever vaccination. The CDR3 covers 11 residues. Trimming took off 3 bases at V and 5 bases at J, with 4 bases between the two ends. The germline V gene encodes CDR1 MNHEY and CDR2 SVGAGI. MiXCR, run by TCRdb on the 5' RACE reads, gives a single entry per CDR3 protein. The sample lists 95,000 to 150,000 distinct CDR3 sequences, roughly 15% occurring once. The J gene is TRBJ2-5, the V gene TRBV6-5; no firm D call. This sequence was found in a man aged 18-30 years who received the YFV17D yellow fever vaccine. The source was CD8+ T cells sorted from PBMCs, collected 5 days after the yellow fever booster vaccination. CDR3: CASSYRETQYF. CDR3 DNA sequence: TGTGCCAGCAGTTATAGGGAGACCCAGTACTTC.